This T cell receptor beta chain was recovered during a study of monozygotic twins with inflammatory bowel disease. The draw for each donor consisted of a single 2.5 ml blood sample. Whole blood served as the source of total RNA, and no T cell sorting took place. Researchers used around 3,400 ng of total RNA for each TCR library. With the 5' RACE reads reprocessed, TCRdb shows one record per CDR3 protein and no DNA. The sample includes more than 100,000 distinct CDR3 sequences. Looked up from germline, CDR1 is LGHNA and CDR2 is YNFKEQ. CDR3 size: 15 residues. The chain carries TRBV4-2 and TRBJ2-5; TCRdb's D gene call, TRBD1, goes unchecked for lack of DNA. The specimen sequenced was blood. This sequence originates from a human donor with ulcerative colitis or Crohn's disease, or a healthy co-twin of an affected twin (not recorded which). This CDR3 is CASSQHRTGGETQYF.